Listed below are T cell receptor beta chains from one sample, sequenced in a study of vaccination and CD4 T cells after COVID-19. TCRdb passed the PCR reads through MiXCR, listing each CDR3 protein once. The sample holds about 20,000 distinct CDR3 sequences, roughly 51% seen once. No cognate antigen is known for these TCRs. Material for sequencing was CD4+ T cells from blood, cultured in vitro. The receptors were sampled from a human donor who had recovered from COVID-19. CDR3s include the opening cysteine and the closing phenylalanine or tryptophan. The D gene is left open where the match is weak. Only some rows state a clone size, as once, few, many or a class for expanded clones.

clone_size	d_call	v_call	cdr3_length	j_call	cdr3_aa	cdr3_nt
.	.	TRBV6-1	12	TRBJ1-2	CASSPARYGYTF	TGTGCCAGCAGCCCGGCCCGTTATGGCTACACCTTC
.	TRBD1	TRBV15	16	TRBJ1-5	CATSFRRTGNNQPQHF	TGTGCCACCAGCTTTCGACGGACAGGAAACAATCAGCCCCAGCATTTT
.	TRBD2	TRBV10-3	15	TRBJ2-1	CAIRGIAGGYNEQFF	TGTGCCATCAGGGGAATAGCGGGAGGTTACAATGAGCAGTTCTTC
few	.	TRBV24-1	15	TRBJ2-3	CATTDSEGAADTQYF	TGTGCCACCACGGACTCGGAGGGAGCGGCAGATACGCAGTATTTT
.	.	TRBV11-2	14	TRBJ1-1	CASSLSRAGTEAFF	TGTGCCAGCAGCTTATCCAGGGCGGGCACTGAAGCTTTCTTT
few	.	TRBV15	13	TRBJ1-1	CATSRGAQVLPFF	TGTGCCACCAGCAGAGGCGCACAGGTACTTCCTTTCTTT
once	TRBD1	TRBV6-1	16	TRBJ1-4	CASSHGTGIRNEKLFF	TGTGCCAGCAGTCATGGGACAGGGATCCGTAATGAAAAACTGTTTTTT
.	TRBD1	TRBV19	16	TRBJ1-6	CASSKQGTNPNSPLHF	TGTGCCAGCTCTAAACAGGGGACCAACCCAAATTCACCCCTCCACTTT
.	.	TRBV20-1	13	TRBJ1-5	CSARSRINQPQHF	TGCAGTGCTAGGTCGAGGATCAATCAGCCCCAGCATTTT
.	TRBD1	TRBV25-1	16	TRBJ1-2	CASSEYRTGGDYGYTF	TGTGCCAGCAGTGAATATAGGACAGGGGGCGACTATGGCTACACCTTC
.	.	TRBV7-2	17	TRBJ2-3	CASSLTAPGTYPDTQYF	TGTGCCAGCAGCTTAACTGCCCCAGGGACCTACCCAGATACGCAGTATTTT
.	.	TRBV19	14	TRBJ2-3	CASRSRGPRDTQYF	TGTGCCAGTAGGTCCCGTGGTCCGAGAGATACGCAGTATTTT
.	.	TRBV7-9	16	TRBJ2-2	CASSRQFPANTGELFF	TGTGCCAGCAGTCGACAGTTCCCTGCGAACACCGGGGAGCTGTTTTTT
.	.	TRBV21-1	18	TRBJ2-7	CASSKPIAGGSFRDEQYF	TGTGCCAGCAGCAAACCTATAGCGGGGGGGAGTTTCCGCGACGAGCAGTACTTC
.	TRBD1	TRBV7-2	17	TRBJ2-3	CASSPSLDRVSTDTQYF	TGTGCCAGCAGCCCTAGCCTTGACAGGGTGTCGACAGATACGCAGTATTTT
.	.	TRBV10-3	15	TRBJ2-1	CAISDPGTVNNEQFF	TGTGCCATCAGTGACCCCGGGACGGTCAACAATGAGCAGTTCTTC
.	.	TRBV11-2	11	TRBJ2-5	CASSLSETQYF	TGTGCCAGCAGCTTGTCAGAGACCCAGTACTTC
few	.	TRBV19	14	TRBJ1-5	CASKGRDSNQPQHF	TGTGCCAGTAAAGGCAGAGATAGCAATCAGCCCCAGCATTTT
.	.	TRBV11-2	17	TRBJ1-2	CASSLPARDRGRYGYTF	TGTGCCAGCAGCTTACCGGCAAGGGACCGAGGCCGGTATGGCTACACCTTC
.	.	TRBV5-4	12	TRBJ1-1	CASSLLATEAFF	TGTGCCAGCAGCTTGTTGGCCACTGAAGCTTTCTTT